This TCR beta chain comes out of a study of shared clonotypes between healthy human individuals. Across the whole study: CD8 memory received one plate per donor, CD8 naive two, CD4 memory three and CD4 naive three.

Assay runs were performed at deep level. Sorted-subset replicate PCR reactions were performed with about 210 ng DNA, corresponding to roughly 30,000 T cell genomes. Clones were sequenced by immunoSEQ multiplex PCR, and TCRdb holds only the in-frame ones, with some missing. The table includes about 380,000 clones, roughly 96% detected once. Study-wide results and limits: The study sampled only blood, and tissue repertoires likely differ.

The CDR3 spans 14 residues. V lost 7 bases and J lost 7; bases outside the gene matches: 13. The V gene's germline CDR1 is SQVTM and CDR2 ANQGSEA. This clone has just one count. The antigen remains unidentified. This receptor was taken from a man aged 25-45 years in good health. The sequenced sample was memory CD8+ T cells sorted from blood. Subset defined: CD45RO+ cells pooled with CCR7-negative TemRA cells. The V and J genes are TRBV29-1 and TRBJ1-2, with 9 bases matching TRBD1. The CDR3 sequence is CSAERGQGHSGYTF. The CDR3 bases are TGCAGCGCGGAGCGGGGACAGGGTCATAGTGGCTACACCTTC.